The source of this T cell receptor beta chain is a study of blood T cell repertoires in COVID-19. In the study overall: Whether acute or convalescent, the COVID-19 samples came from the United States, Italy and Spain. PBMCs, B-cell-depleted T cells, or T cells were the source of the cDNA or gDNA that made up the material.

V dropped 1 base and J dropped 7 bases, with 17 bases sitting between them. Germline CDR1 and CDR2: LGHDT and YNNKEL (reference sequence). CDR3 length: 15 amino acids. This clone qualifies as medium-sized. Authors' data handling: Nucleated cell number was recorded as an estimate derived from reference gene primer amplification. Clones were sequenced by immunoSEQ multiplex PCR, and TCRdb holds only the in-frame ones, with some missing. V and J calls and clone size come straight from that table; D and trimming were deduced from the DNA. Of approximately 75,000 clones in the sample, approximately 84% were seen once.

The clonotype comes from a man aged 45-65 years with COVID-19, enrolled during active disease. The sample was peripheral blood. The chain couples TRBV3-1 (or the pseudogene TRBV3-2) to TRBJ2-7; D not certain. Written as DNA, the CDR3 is TGTGCCAGCAGCCAAGTTCGCAACAGTGTGCAGGAGCAGTACTTC. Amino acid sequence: CASSQVRNSVQEQYF.